This is a list of T cell receptor beta chains from one sample in a study of T cell responses to AZD1222 COVID-19 vaccine. Clones were sequenced by immunoSEQ multiplex PCR, and TCRdb holds only the in-frame ones, with some missing. The profile shows about 140,000 clones, 80% to 95% of them singletons. The sample here was peripheral blood, taken 28 days after the second AZD1222 dose. All receptors derive from an adult who received the AZD1222 COVID-19 vaccine. Both conserved end residues are part of each CDR3. D genes are given only for firm matches. The size field is filled for only some rows; it gives once, few, many or a size class.

D	size	J	V	DNA	CDR3
-	-	TRBJ2-2	TRBV4-1	TGCGCCAGCAGCCCGCGCGTCTTACTAGCAATGGCCACCGGGGAGCTGTTTTTT	CASSPRVLLAMATGELFF
-	-	TRBJ1-1	TRBV24-1	TGTGCCACCAGTGATGGGGGGACTGAAGCTTTCTTT	CATSDGGTEAFF
-	-	TRBJ2-6	TRBV18	TGTGCCAGCTCACCACAGGATGCTGGGGCCAACGTCCTGACTTTC	CASSPQDAGANVLTF
-	-	TRBJ2-2	TRBV6-5	TGTGCCAGCAGGATGACCAGGGTGACCGGGGAGCTGTTTTTT	CASRMTRVTGELFF
TRBD1	-	TRBJ2-2	TRBV24-1	TGTGCCACCAGTGATTTACAGGGGGACACCGGGGAGCTGTTTTTT	CATSDLQGDTGELFF
-	-	TRBJ2-5	TRBV3-1/TRBV3-2	TGTGCCAGCAGCCTACACCAAATAGGGGGGACCCAGTACTTC	CASSLHQIGGTQYF
TRBD1	once	TRBJ2-4	TRBV6-1	TGTGCCAGCAGTGACAGACAGGGAGCCAAAAACATTCAGTACTTC	CASSDRQGAKNIQYF
TRBD2	once	TRBJ2-1	TRBV4-3	TGCGCCAGCAGCCAAACTAGCGGGAGTTACAATGAGCAGTTCTTC	CASSQTSGSYNEQFF
-	-	TRBJ2-5	TRBV5-4	TGTGCCAGCAGCAAAGGCGGAGTATGGGAGACCCAGTACTTC	CASSKGGVWETQYF
-	-	TRBJ2-6	TRBV19	TGTGCCAGTAGTGGCAGGAACCCCTCTGGGGCCAACGTCCTGACTTTC	CASSGRNPSGANVLTF
-	-	TRBJ1-1	TRBV5-4	TGTGCCAGCAGCTTATCTACAACTGAAGCTTTCTTT	CASSLSTTEAFF
-	-	TRBJ1-1	TRBV5-4	TGTGCCAGCAGCTTGTACGGGTTGAACACTGAAGCTTTCTTT	CASSLYGLNTEAFF
-	-	TRBJ2-7	TRBV3-1/TRBV3-2	TGTGCCAGCAGCCAAGAGGGAGGTCTCTACGAGCAGTACTTC	CASSQEGGLYEQYF
TRBD1	-	TRBJ2-1	TRBV5-4	TGTGCCAGCAGCTTTCAGGGGGTGAATGAGCAGTTCTTC	CASSFQGVNEQFF
-	-	TRBJ2-5	TRBV19	TGTGCCAGCACTGGCAGCAGCCAACCCGACCTGGGGACCCAGTACTTC	CASTGSSQPDLGTQYF
-	-	TRBJ2-1	TRBV6-5	TGTGCCAGCAGTTTGGATAGGGGCCCCCCCTACAATGAGCAGTTCTTC	CASSLDRGPPYNEQFF
-	-	TRBJ2-2	TRBV28	TGTGCCAGCAGTTCTATCTCAGGGACCGGGGAGCTGTTTTTT	CASSSISGTGELFF
TRBD1	-	TRBJ1-5	TRBV5-1	TGCGCCAGCAGTTTGGACAGGGGTGACAATCAGCCCCAGCATTTT	CASSLDRGDNQPQHF
TRBD1	-	TRBJ1-3	TRBV5-6	TGTGCCAGCATGACGACAGGGGAAGCGCGTTCTGGAAACACCATATATTTT	CASMTTGEARSGNTIYF
TRBD1	-	TRBJ1-1	TRBV3-1/TRBV3-2	TGTGCCAGCAGCCAAGATGAGGGCCAGGGGGATAGAAGCACTGAAGCTTTCTTT	CASSQDEGQGDRSTEAFF
TRBD1	-	TRBJ1-2	TRBV19	TGTGCCAGTAGTATATTTGCCGGAGGGGGGACAGTCTATGGCTACACCTTC	CASSIFAGGGTVYGYTF
-	once	TRBJ1-6	TRBV6-5	TGTGCCAGCAGTTACCAGGGAGGTCATCCACCCCTCCACTTT	CASSYQGGHPPLHF
-	-	TRBJ1-5	TRBV19	TGTGCCAGTAGTATTCAGAGCAATCAGCCCCAGCATTTT	CASSIQSNQPQHF
TRBD1	-	TRBJ1-4	TRBV5-1	TGCGCCAGCAGTGAGGGACAGAATGAAAAACTGTTTTTT	CASSEGQNEKLFF
-	-	TRBJ2-3	TRBV7-3	TGTGCCAGCAGCTTAATAGTAGACCGCACAGATACGCAGTATTTT	CASSLIVDRTDTQYF
TRBD2	-	TRBJ2-2	TRBV4-3	TGCGCCAGCAGCCAAGAAGGAGGGAGGGGCGGGGAGCTGTTTTTT	CASSQEGGRGGELFF
TRBD1	-	TRBJ2-7	TRBV7-8	TGTGCCAGCAGCCGGCAGGCCGAAGGGGGCGCGTTTGGGTACGAGCAGTACTTC	CASSRQAEGGAFGYEQYF
TRBD2	-	TRBJ2-1	TRBV6-1	TGTGCCAGCAGTGTATCCGGGACTAGCGGGGGGGCTAACAATGAGCAGTTCTTC	CASSVSGTSGGANNEQFF
TRBD2	-	TRBJ2-5	TRBV6-2/TRBV6-3	TGTGCCAGCAGTTATCCACTAGCGGGGTGGGGGCAAGAGACCCAGTACTTC	CASSYPLAGWGQETQYF
TRBD1	-	TRBJ1-2	TRBV27	TGTGCCAGCAGTTTAATTCGGCCCACCGGGACAGGGAATTATGGCTACACCTTC	CASSLIRPTGTGNYGYTF
-	-	TRBJ1-6	TRBV19	TGTGCCAGTAGTCCCCTGAATTCACCCCTCCACTTT	CASSPLNSPLHF
-	-	TRBJ2-1	TRBV24-1	TGTGCCACCAGTGAAAAAGGTGGGGTAGGGGGTAGGAATGAGCAGTTCTTC	CATSEKGGVGGRNEQFF
TRBD2	-	TRBJ2-5	TRBV5-4	TGTGCCAGCAGCTTGCCAACGAGCGGGAGTCGGGAGACCCAGTACTTC	CASSLPTSGSRETQYF
-	-	TRBJ2-1	TRBV7-9	TGTGCCAGCAGCTTATTTCGGAGGGGAATCGGGCGGGACAATGAGCAGTTCTTC	CASSLFRRGIGRDNEQFF
-	-	TRBJ2-7	TRBV11-2	TGTGCCAGCAGCTTGTCAACTAGAGCGGTCTACGAGCAGTACTTC	CASSLSTRAVYEQYF
-	once	TRBJ2-7	TRBV19	TGTGCCAGTAGTCGGGCAGGGGAGTACGAGCAGTACTTC	CASSRAGEYEQYF
TRBD2	-	TRBJ2-2	TRBV3-1/TRBV3-2	TGTGCCAGCAGCCGGGGACTAGCGGGGGTGAACACCGGGGAGCTGTTTTTT	CASSRGLAGVNTGELFF
-	-	TRBJ2-3	TRBV5-1	TGCGCCAGCAGAGAGCAAGCTAGCACAGATACGCAGTATTTT	CASREQASTDTQYF
-	-	TRBJ1-5	TRBV12-3/TRBV12-4	TGTGCCAGCAGTTTCCCCGAGCAGCCCCAGCATTTT	CASSFPEQPQHF
-	few	TRBJ2-1	TRBV10-3	TGTGCCAGCAGGTTCAGGGAGGACAATGAGCAGTTCTTC	CASRFREDNEQFF